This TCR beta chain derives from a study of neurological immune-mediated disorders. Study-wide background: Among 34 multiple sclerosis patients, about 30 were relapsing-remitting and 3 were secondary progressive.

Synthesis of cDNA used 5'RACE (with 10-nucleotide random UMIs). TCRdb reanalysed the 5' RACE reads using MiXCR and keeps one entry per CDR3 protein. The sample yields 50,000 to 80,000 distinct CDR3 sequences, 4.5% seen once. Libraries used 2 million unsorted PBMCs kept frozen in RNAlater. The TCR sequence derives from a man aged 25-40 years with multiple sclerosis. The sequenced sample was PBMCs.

CDR3 loop: CSAEGQSTYGYTF. CDR3 sequence (DNA): TGCAGTGCTGAGGGCCAGTCGACCTATGGCTACACCTTC. The chain employs TRBV20-1 and TRBJ1-2, with D unclear. The CDR3 is 13 amino acids. Germline values: CDR1 DFQATT, CDR2 SNEGSKA (reference sequence). V lost 5 bases to trimming and J lost 4 bases, with 14 bases between them.